The 18 T cell receptor beta chains below come from one sample, sequenced in a study of T cells in Graves' hyperthyroidism and ophthalmopathy. There were TCR beta CDR3 regions amplified from RNA transcripts. The HTBI primer set was used in a first-round RT-PCR of the TCR CDR3. Via MiXCR, TCRdb re-called the multiplex PCR reads, giving one row per CDR3 protein. The table has approximately 380,000 distinct CDR3 sequences, approximately 20% seen once. The sample was blood. These receptors originate from a woman younger than 30 with Graves' hyperthyroidism.

A remark on this clonotype: This sequence may be a read error, since a much larger clone differs from it by one base. The V and J genes are TRBV6-1 and TRBJ2-7; D unclear. Germline assignment: CDR1 MNHNS and CDR2 SASEGT. The CDR3 has 15 residues. Trimming pared 6 bases from V and 2 bases from J, leaving 17 bases between. CDR3 DNA: TGTGCCAGCAGCCTCGATCTGACCTACGCCTACGAGCAGTACTTC. Translation gives CASSLDLTYAYEQYF.

This clonotype occurred many times. The chain carries TRBV28 and TRBJ2-5, with D uncertain. This CDR3 contains 15 residues. The germline V gene encodes CDR1 MDHEN and CDR2 SYDVKM. V lost 5 bases to trimming and J lost 6 bases, with 19 bases between them. The CDR3 spells CASSERWPLRKTQYF. DNA of the CDR3: TGTGCCAGCAGTGAACGTTGGCCCCTCCGAAAGACCCAGTACTTC.

This clonotype was detected many times. The rearrangement uses TRBV12-3 or TRBV12-4 and TRBJ2-7; D assignment may be TRBD1 or TRBD2 (5 bases each). The V end was cut by 1 base, the J end by 6 bases, with 13 bases between. The CDR3 runs 14 residues. The CDR3 bases are TGTGCCAGCAGTTTAGAGGGACCGAATGTCGAGCAGTACTTC. It is translated as CASSLEGPNVEQYF.

At least ten counts were recorded for this clonotype. The chain links TRBV6-1 to TRBJ2-7, with unresolved D. The germline V gene has CDR1 MNHNS and CDR2 SASEGT. The CDR3 spans 13 residues. Trimming cost V 2 bases and J 4 bases, with 9 bases left between them. The CDR3 DNA reads TGTGCCAGCAGTGAACGGAACCGATACGAGCAGTACTTC. It is translated as CASSERNRYEQYF.

This clonotype was observed a few times. The chain uses TRBV20-1 and TRBJ1-1; 8 bases fit TRBD1. Germline CDR1 DFQATT, CDR2 SNEGSKA (reference sequence). V gave up 4 bases and J gave up 2 bases; unmatched junction bases: 12. This CDR3 contains 16 residues. In nucleotides, the CDR3 is TGCAGTGCTACCGCCTTAGACAGGGGAATCAACACTGAAGCTTTCTTT. Its translation is CSATALDRGINTEAFF.

This clonotype was counted many times. The CDR3 coding sequence is TGTGCCAGCAGCCAAGATTTGGCCAGAGGGGGCATTCAGTACTTC. Its protein is CASSQDLARGGIQYF. J is TRBJ2-4 and V is TRBV14; possibly TRBD1 for D (6 bases). This CDR3 contains 15 residues. The germline V gene encodes CDR1 SGHDN and CDR2 FVKESK. Trimming removed 0 bases at V and 9 bases at J, with 15 bases between.

This clonotype was counted ten times or more. The genes are TRBV15 and TRBJ2-5; no definite D call. The germline V and J ends were trimmed by 0 bases and 2 bases, with 10 bases remaining between them. Germline V gene sequence: CDR1 LNHNV, CDR2 YYDKDF (reference sequence). The CDR3 length is 15 residues. The CDR3 here is CATSRDRPFQETQYF. In nucleotides, the CDR3 is TGTGCCACCAGCAGAGATAGACCATTTCAAGAGACCCAGTACTTC.

Ten or more counts support this clonotype. The chain combines TRBV6-1 with TRBJ2-5; D uncertain. The germline V gene encodes CDR1 MNHNS and CDR2 SASEGT. V was cut by 1 base and J by 5 bases, with 8 bases left in between. This CDR3 has 13 amino acids. CDR3 DNA sequence: TGTGCCAGCAGTGAAGGCCCCTGGGAGACCCAGTACTTC. Protein product: CASSEGPWETQYF.

In its sample, this clonotype was seen many times. CDR3 protein: CASSYRGGYNEQFF. CDR3 nucleotide sequence: TGTGCCAGCAGTTACAGGGGCGGTTACAATGAGCAGTTCTTC. This chain connects TRBV6-5 to TRBJ2-1; possibly TRBD1 for D (5 bases). Germline CDR1 and CDR2: MNHEY and SVGAGI. V was clipped by 2 bases and J by 4 bases, with 9 bases between them. The CDR3 contains 14 residues.

The rearrangement uses TRBV7-8 and TRBJ2-2; D may correspond to TRBD1 or TRBD2 (5 bases each). V gave up 6 bases and J gave up 4 bases, with 15 bases separating them. Germline V CDR1 and CDR2: SGHVS, FQNEAQ. CDR3 length: 15 amino acids. In DNA, the CDR3 is TGTGCCAGCAGTCAGGGAGCCCCGAGCACCGGGGAGCTGTTTTTT. Encoded protein: CASSQGAPSTGELFF.

Ten or more counts support this clonotype. The V call is TRBV6-1, the J call TRBJ2-5; either TRBD1 or TRBD2 may fit D (5 bases each). The CDR3 totals 15 residues. V shed 3 bases and J shed 4 bases, with 15 bases lying between them. CDR1 is MNHNS, CDR2 SASEGT, per germline. Written as DNA, the CDR3 is TGTGCCAGCAGTGAGGGGCTCGGGGTCTCAGAGACCCAGTACTTC. It translates to CASSEGLGVSETQYF.

Many counts were recorded for this clonotype. This rearrangement joins TRBV12-3 or TRBV12-4 to TRBJ2-1; D unclear. The CDR3 contains 14 residues. V lost 0 bases and J 0 bases, leaving 3 bases between the germline ends. The CDR3 DNA follows: TGTGCCAGCAGTTTAGCGAGCTCCTACAATGAGCAGTTCTTC. It translates to CASSLASSYNEQFF.

This chain links TRBV20-1 with TRBJ2-1; 8 bases match TRBD2. This CDR3 region has 16 residues. Germline V gene lookup returns CDR1 DFQATT and CDR2 SNEGSKA (reference sequence). V gave up 1 base and J gave up 10 bases; unmatched junction bases: 15. The CDR3 sequence: CSARVPIAGSPQEQFF. CDR3 sequence (DNA): TGCAGTGCTAGAGTTCCGATAGCGGGGTCCCCCCAGGAGCAGTTCTTC.

This clonotype was seen ten or more times. The chain couples TRBV12-3 or TRBV12-4 to TRBJ1-3; D is undetermined. Trimming took 6 bases from V and 4 from J, leaving 7 bases between them. The CDR3 totals 12 residues. CDR3 DNA: TGTGCCAGCAGCACCGAAGGAAACACCATATATTTT. It encodes CASSTEGNTIYF.

The V gene is TRBV6-1, the J gene TRBJ1-5; possible D gene TRBD1, 5 bases. Trimming pared 1 base from V and 3 bases from J, leaving 10 bases between. Germline assignment: CDR1 MNHNS and CDR2 SASEGT. This CDR3 is 15 amino acids long. The CDR3 coding sequence is TGTGCCAGCAGTGAAGGGGGGGTGGACAATCAGCCCCAGCATTTT. This encodes CASSEGGVDNQPQHF.

This clonotype was seen ten or more times. V usage is TRBV29-1 and J usage is TRBJ1-1; D gene ambiguous. CDR1 and CDR2 from the germline V gene are SQVTM and ANQGSEA. The ends were cut back, 5 bases at V and 0 bases at J, with 10 bases in the middle. The CDR3 extends over 13 amino acids. CDR3 bases: TGCAGCGTTTTTCGTGTCCTGAACACTGAAGCTTTCTTT. Its translation is CSVFRVLNTEAFF.

This clonotype was counted many times. The V call is TRBV2, the J call TRBJ2-5; no reliable D call. The germline CDR1 and CDR2 sequences are SNHLY and FYNNEI. CDR3 length equals 15 residues. The V end was cut by 6 bases, the J end by 3 bases, with 17 bases between. The CDR3: CASRKGPGEKETQYF. DNA of the CDR3: TGTGCCAGCAGGAAGGGCCCAGGCGAAAAAGAGACCCAGTACTTC.

This clonotype has only one observation. A much larger clone differs from this one at a single base, so this may be a read error. V usage is TRBV7-8 and J usage is TRBJ2-5, with D uncertain. Germline CDR1 and CDR2: SGHVS and FQNEAQ. The CDR3 is made up of 15 amino acids. DNA of the CDR3: TGTGCCAGCAGCTTAGCTCTCGGACGGGTGGAGACCAAGTACTTC. It translates to CASSLALGRVETKYF.